A selection of T cell receptor beta chains follows, all from one sample in a study of shared clonotypes between healthy human individuals. This table comes from immunoSEQ multiplex PCR, and its TCRdb copy is limited to in-frame clones, with some not included. The sample has some 2.1 million clones; 93% are singletons. Specimen: naive CD8+ T cells from PBMCs. The receptors were sampled from a man aged 18 to 30 in good health. Some clones in this sample may be carry-over from other donors' samples. The CDR3 runs from the conserved cysteine through the conserved F or W. D genes are given only for firm matches. Clone size appears in some rows only: once, few, many, or a class for an expanded clone.

D	V	length	J	size	DNA	CDR3
-	TRBV9	17	TRBJ2-2	-	TGTGCCAGCAGCCCCCGCGGAGGGGGCATCCATACCGGGGAGCTGTTTTTT	CASSPRGGGIHTGELFF
-	TRBV13	16	TRBJ2-7	-	TGTGCCAGCAGCTTAGTAGGAACAGGACAGCGCTACGAGCAGTACTTC	CASSLVGTGQRYEQYF
-	TRBV5-4	16	TRBJ1-5	-	TGTGCCAGCAGGCCCTGGGGGACCCATAGCAATCAGCCCCAGCATTTT	CASRPWGTHSNQPQHF
TRBD2	TRBV4-1	16	TRBJ2-1	-	TGCGCCAGCAGCCACCGACTAGCGGGAAGGGGTAATGAGCAGTTCTTC	CASSHRLAGRGNEQFF
TRBD2	TRBV30	15	TRBJ2-7	once	TGTGCCTGGAGTTCCGGACTAGCGATGGTTCGCGAGCAGTACTTC	CAWSSGLAMVREQYF
-	TRBV27	9	TRBJ2-7	once	TGTGCCAGGCTTATCGAGCAGTACTTC	CARLIEQYF
-	TRBV28	15	TRBJ2-2	-	TGTGCCAGCGCAAGAACCAGGTGGGAAGCCGGGGAGCTGTTTTTT	CASARTRWEAGELFF
-	TRBV19	14	TRBJ2-3	-	TGTGCCAGTAGTATCCGGGGAGTAGGAGATACGCAGTATTTT	CASSIRGVGDTQYF
-	TRBV9	14	TRBJ1-3	once	TGTGCCAGCAGCCCCGGGGGTGCTGGAAACACCATATATTTT	CASSPGGAGNTIYF
-	TRBV28	17	TRBJ1-5	-	TGTGCCAGCAGCCGTCCCCCCCGTAAGGGGACCAATCAGCCCCAGCATTTT	CASSRPPRKGTNQPQHF
TRBD2	TRBV4-3	19	TRBJ2-1	once	TGCGCCAGCAGCCAAGGGATAAAAAATAGACTAGCGGGAGGGGATGAGCAGTTCTTC	CASSQGIKNRLAGGDEQFF
-	TRBV9	14	TRBJ1-5	-	TGTGCCAGCAGCGAGAGTCACAGGGACCAGCCCCAGCATTTT	CASSESHRDQPQHF
TRBD1	TRBV6-1	13	TRBJ1-1	once	TGTGCCAGCAAAGGGACAGCCAACACTGAAGCTTTCTTT	CASKGTANTEAFF
-	TRBV27	13	TRBJ2-7	-	TGTGCCAGCAGTTTCTCCAGGGGAGGGGAGCAGTACTTC	CASSFSRGGEQYF
-	TRBV7-2	13	TRBJ1-5	-	TGTGCCAGCAGCTTAGTCTCGTCGGGGGCCCAGCATTTT	CASSLVSSGAQHF
TRBD1	TRBV18	18	TRBJ2-7	-	TGTGCCAGCTCGCGCGACAGTATGGACAGGGAGAGCTCCTACGAGCAGTACTTC	CASSRDSMDRESSYEQYF
TRBD1	TRBV19	15	TRBJ2-7	-	TGTGCCAGTAGTATAGTAGGGACAGGGCTCTACGAGCAGTACTTC	CASSIVGTGLYEQYF
TRBD2	TRBV29-1	15	TRBJ2-7	-	TGCAGCTGTGTCATGACTAGCGGGAGGCACTACGAGCAGTACTTC	CSCVMTSGRHYEQYF
TRBD1	TRBV28	15	TRBJ1-1	-	TGTGCCAGCAATCATCCGGGACAGGGGGACACTGAAGCTTTCTTT	CASNHPGQGDTEAFF
TRBD1	TRBV25-1	11	TRBJ1-1	-	TGTGCCAGCCAAGGGACAGGGGGCGTGATCTTT	CASQGTGGVIF
TRBD1	TRBV9	15	TRBJ1-6	-	TGTGCCAGCAGCGTGGGACAGGACTATAATTCACCCCTCCACTTT	CASSVGQDYNSPLHF
-	TRBV29-1	13	TRBJ2-7	-	TGCAGCGTTGAAGATCGACTTTCCTACGAGCAGTACTTC	CSVEDRLSYEQYF
-	TRBV7-6	15	TRBJ2-7	-	TGTGCCAGCAGCTTAGCGGCAGGAGGCTCCTACGAGCAGTACTTC	CASSLAAGGSYEQYF
TRBD2	TRBV10-3	15	TRBJ2-3	-	TGTGCCATCAGGTCCGAGGCGGGAGGCACAGATACGCAGTATTTT	CAIRSEAGGTDTQYF
-	TRBV4-3	15	TRBJ2-7	once	TGCGCCAGCAGCCAAGATCGGGCCCTCGTCCGAGAGCAGTACTTC	CASSQDRALVREQYF
-	TRBV13	13	TRBJ2-7	-	TGTGCCAGCAGTGAAGGGCGTCTACTCGAGCAGTACTTC	CASSEGRLLEQYF